This T cell receptor (beta chain) emerged from a study of blood T cells in healthy people across ages. Study-level points and caveats: More naive CD4+ cells and higher diversity marked long-lived donors relative to aged donors. Naive T cell percentage and TCR beta diversity correlated strongly.

The length of the CDR3 is 12 residues. The V gene end was trimmed by 7 bases and the J gene end by 8 bases; junction bases not matched to a gene: 10. Germline loops: CDR1 SQVTM, CDR2 ANQGSEA. Primed by a sample-barcoded 5' primer and a J-beta primer mix, a second PCR proceeded for roughly 6 to 12 cycles. TCRdb independently ran MiXCR on the 5' RACE reads; one entry per CDR3 protein. The sample has about 1,000,000 distinct CDR3 sequences, 45% seen once. Details on this clonotype: Its target is unknown.

Sequenced material: blood. The sequence came from a woman in her fifties or sixties in good health. The chain carries TRBV29-1 and TRBJ1-2; 7 bases line up with TRBD1. The DNA for the CDR3 is TGCAGCGCCCACCACAGGGGTTGGGGCTACACCTTC. Its protein is CSAHHRGWGYTF.